The clone carrying this T cell receptor beta chain was picked up many times. The antigen is unknown. This CDR3 has 12 amino acids. V lost 3 bases, J lost 6 bases, and 9 bases lay in between. Germline V gene sequence: CDR1 MNHEY, CDR2 SMNVEV (reference sequence). The sample originates from a study of CD8+CD57+ T cells in acquired aplastic anemia. The wider study: Sorted cells (CD4+ and CD8+) yielded DNA amounts that averaged around 3.1 ug. Whole-study findings and limits: Patients and controls were not found to differ significantly in CD8+ Simpson's diversity. Some 31 sequences, all CD8+ CDR3, were shared between patients and controls.

CDR3 and TCR beta VDJ profiling relied on a genomic DNA template. TCRdb passed the reads through MiXCR, listing each CDR3 protein once. The sample records 110,000 or so distinct CDR3 sequences, 50% to 70% being singletons. Patients included in sequencing had previously demonstrated CD8+CD57+ cell expansion by flow cytometry. There were no patients without severe acquired aplastic anemia. This clonotype was sampled from a human donor with aplastic anemia. Sample: sorted CD4+, CD8+, or CD8+CD57+ T cells (not recorded which) from PBMCs. This chain connects TRBV27 to TRBJ2-7; D ambiguous. The CDR3 region has the DNA TGTGCCAGCAGTTTTCACTTGGGCGAGCAGTACTTC. As protein: CASSFHLGEQYF.